The entry below gives a single T cell receptor (beta chain) sequence along with its context. Its antigen is not identified. This specimen belongs to a study of blood T cells in healthy people across ages. Broader study findings: Long-lived donors exceeded aged donors in naive CD4+ cells and diversity.

Sample donors were healthy Caucasian individuals that came from Russia, aged roughly 6 to 95. Combining a sample-barcoded 5' primer with a J-beta primer mix, a second PCR ran for roughly 7 to 12 cycles. TCRdb reprocessed the 5' RACE reads via MiXCR and lists one record per CDR3 protein. This table holds about 1,000,000 distinct CDR3 sequences, 40% to 50% found once. The CDR3 consists of 14 residues. V lost 4 bases and J lost 6; bases outside the gene matches: 7. Germline CDR1 and CDR2: SGHRS and YFSETQ. The chain combines TRBV5-1 with TRBJ2-7, with 10 bases matching TRBD1. This clonotype was sampled from an older woman in good health. Source material: blood. The CDR3 DNA reads as TGCGCCAGCAGCAGGACAGGGGGGGTACTCGAGCAGTACTTC. Its translation is CASSRTGGVLEQYF. The variable domain in full, completed from reference TRBV5-1 and TRBJ2-7, reads KAGVTQTPRYLIKTRGQQVTLSCSPISGHRSVSWYQQTPGQGLQFLFEYFSETQRNKGNFPGRFSGRQFSNSRSEMNVSTLELGDSALYLCASSRTGGVLEQYFGPGTRLTVT.